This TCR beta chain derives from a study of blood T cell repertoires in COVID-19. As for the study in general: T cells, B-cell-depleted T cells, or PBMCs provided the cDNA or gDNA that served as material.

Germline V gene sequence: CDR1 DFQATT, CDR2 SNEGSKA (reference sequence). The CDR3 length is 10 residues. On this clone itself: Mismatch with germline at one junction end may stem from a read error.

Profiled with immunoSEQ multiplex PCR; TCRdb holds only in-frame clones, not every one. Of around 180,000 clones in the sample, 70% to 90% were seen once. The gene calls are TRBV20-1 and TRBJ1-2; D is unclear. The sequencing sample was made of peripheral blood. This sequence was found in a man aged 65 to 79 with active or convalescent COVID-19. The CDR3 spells CSAKRLSNHF. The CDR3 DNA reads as TGCAGTGCTAAGAGGTTAAGCAACCACTTC.